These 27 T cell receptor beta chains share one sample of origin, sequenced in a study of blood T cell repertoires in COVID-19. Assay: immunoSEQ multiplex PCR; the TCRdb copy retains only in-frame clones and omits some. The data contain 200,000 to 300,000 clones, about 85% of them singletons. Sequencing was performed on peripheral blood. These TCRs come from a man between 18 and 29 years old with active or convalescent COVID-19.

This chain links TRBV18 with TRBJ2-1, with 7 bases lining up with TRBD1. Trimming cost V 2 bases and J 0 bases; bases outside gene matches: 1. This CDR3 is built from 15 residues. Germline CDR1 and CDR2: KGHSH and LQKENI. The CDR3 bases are TGTGCCAGCTCACCAGGGACAGACTCCTACAATGAGCAGTTCTTC. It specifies CASSPGTDSYNEQFF.

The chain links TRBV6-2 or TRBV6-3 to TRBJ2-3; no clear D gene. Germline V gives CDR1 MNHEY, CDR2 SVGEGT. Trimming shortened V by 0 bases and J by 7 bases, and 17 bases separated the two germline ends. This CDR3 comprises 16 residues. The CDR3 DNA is TGTGCCAGCAGTTACTCCCCAGCGCTGACGGCAAATACGCAGTATTTT. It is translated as CASSYSPALTANTQYF.

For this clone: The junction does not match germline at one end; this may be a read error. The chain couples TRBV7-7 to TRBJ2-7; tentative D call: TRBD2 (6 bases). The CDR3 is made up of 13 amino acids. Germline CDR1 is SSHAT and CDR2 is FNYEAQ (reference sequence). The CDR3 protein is CASSLAAPYEQYF. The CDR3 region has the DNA TGTGCTAGCAGCTTAGCGGCCCCCTACGAGCAGTACTTC.

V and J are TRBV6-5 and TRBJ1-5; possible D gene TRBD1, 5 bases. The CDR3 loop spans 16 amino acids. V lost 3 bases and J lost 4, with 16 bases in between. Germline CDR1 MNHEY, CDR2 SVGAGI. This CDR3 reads CASSYNNIGGNQPQHF. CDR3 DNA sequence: TGTGCCAGCAGTTATAATAATATTGGGGGGAATCAGCCCCAGCATTTT.

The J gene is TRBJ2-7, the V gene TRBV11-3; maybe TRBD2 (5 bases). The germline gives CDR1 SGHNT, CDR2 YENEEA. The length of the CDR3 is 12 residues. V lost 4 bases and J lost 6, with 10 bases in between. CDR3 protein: CASSSTRGEQYF. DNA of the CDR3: TGTGCCAGCAGCTCGACACGGGGCGAGCAGTACTTC.

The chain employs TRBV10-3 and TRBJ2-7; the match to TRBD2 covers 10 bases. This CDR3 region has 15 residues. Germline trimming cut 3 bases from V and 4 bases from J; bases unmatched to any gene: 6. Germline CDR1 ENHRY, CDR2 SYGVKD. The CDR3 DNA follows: TGTGCCATCAGTGACCCAGCGGGGGGGAGTTACGAGCAGTACTTC. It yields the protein CAISDPAGGSYEQYF.

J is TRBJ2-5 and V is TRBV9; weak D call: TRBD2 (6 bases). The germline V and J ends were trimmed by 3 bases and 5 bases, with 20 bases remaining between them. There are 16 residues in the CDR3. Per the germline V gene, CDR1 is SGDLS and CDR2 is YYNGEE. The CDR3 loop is CASSAAPGEPAETQYF. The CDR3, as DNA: TGTGCCAGCAGCGCGGCCCCGGGAGAACCCGCGGAGACCCAGTACTTC.

CDR3 loop: CASSIGRGNTEAFF. CDR3 nucleotide sequence: TGTGCCAGTAGTATCGGCAGGGGGAACACTGAAGCTTTCTTT. The chain uses TRBV19 and TRBJ1-1, with D possibly TRBD1 on 6 matching bases. Germline V CDR1 and CDR2: LNHDA, SQIVND (reference sequence). V was shortened by 3 bases and J by 1 base, with 9 bases between the two germline ends. The CDR3 spans 14 residues.

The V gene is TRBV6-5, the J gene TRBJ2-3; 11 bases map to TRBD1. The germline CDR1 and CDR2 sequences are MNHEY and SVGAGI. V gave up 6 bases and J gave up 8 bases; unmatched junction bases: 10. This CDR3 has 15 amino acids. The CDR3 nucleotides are TGTGCCAGCAGCCGAGGACAGGGGGCGCGAGGTACGCAGTATTTT. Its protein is CASSRGQGARGTQYF.

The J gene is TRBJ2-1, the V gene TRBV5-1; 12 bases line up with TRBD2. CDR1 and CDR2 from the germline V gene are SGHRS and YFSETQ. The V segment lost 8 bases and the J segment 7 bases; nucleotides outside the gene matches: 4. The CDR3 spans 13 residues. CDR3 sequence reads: CASALAGGNEQFF. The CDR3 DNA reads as TGCGCCAGTGCCCTAGCGGGGGGGAATGAGCAGTTCTTC.

The CDR3 bases are TGTGCCAGCAGTTACTCGGGCCCGAGCACAGATACGCAGTATTTT. Residues: CASSYSGPSTDTQYF. This sequence joins TRBV6-2 or TRBV6-3 and TRBJ2-3; D ambiguous. Germline loops: CDR1 MNHEY, CDR2 SVGEGT. Trimming left V 0 bases short and J 0 bases short, with 7 bases between. This CDR3 has 15 residues.

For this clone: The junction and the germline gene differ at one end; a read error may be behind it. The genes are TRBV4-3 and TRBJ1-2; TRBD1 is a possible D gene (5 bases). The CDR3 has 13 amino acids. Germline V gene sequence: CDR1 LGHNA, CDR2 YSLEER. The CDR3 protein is CASSQGDSGVSHF. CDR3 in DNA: TGCGCCAGCAGCCAAGGCGACTCGGGGGTCTCCCACTTC.

The CDR3 bases are TGTGCCAGCAGCCTACAGGGGGTCAACACCGGGGAGCTGTTTTTT. Translating gives CASSLQGVNTGELFF. The V gene is TRBV7-2, the J gene TRBJ2-2, with 8 bases matching TRBD1. This CDR3 is built from 15 residues. Germline V gene sequence: CDR1 SGHTA, CDR2 FQGNSA. J was trimmed by 2 bases and V by 5 bases; bases with no gene match: 4.

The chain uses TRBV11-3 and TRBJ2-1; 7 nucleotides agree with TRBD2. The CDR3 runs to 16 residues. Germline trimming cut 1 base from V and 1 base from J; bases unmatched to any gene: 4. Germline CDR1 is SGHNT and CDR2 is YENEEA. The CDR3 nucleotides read TGTGCCAGCAGCTTAGGGACTAGAGGGTCCTACAATGAGCAGTTCTTC. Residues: CASSLGTRGSYNEQFF. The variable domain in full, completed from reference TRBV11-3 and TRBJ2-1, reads EAGVVQSPRYKIIEKKQPVAFWCNPISGHNTLYWYLQNLGQGPELLIRYENEEAVDDSQLPKDRFSAERLKGVDSTLKIQPAELGDSAVYLCASSLGTRGSYNEQFFGPGTRLTVL.

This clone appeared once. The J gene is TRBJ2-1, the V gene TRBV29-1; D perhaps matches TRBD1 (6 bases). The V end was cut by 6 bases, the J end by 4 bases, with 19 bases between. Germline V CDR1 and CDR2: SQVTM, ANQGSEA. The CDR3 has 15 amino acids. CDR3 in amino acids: CSVHPGVMGYNEQFF. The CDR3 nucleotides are TGCAGCGTGCACCCAGGGGTTATGGGGTACAATGAGCAGTTCTTC.

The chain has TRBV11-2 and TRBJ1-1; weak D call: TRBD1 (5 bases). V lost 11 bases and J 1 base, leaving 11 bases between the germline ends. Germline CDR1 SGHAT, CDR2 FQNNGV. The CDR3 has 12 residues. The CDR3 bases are TGTGCCCTCGAGACAGAGAACACTGAAGCTTTCTTT. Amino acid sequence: CALETENTEAFF.

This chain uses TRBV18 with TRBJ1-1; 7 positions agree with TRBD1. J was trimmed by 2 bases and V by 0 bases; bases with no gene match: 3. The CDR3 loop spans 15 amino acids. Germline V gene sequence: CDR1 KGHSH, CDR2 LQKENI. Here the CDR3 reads CASSPPTGPNTEAFF. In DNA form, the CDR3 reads TGTGCCAGCTCACCACCGACAGGGCCTAACACTGAAGCTTTCTTT.

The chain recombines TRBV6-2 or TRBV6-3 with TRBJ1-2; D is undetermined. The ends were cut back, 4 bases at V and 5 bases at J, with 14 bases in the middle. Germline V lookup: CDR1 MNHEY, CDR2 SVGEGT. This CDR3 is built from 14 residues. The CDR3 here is CASSSVSGRYGYTF. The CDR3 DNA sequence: TGTGCCAGCAGTTCTGTAAGCGGTCGATATGGCTACACCTTC.

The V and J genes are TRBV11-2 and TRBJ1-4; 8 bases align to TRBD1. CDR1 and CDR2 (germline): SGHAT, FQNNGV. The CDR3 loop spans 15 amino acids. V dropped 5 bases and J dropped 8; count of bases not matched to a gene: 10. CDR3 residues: CASSVQDRAGEKLFF. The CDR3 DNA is TGTGCCAGCAGCGTACAGGACAGGGCAGGGGAAAAACTGTTTTTT.

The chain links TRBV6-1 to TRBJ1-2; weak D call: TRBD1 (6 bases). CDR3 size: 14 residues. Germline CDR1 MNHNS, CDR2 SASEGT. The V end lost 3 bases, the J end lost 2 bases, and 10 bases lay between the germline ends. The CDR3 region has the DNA TGTGCCAGCAGTGAGGGGGGGGCGAACTATGGCTACACCTTC. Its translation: CASSEGGANYGYTF.

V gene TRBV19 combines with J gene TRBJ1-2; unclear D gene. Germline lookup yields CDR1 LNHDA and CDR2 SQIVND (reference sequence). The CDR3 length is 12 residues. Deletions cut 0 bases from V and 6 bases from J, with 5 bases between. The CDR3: CASSIDLDGYTF. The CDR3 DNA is TGTGCCAGTAGTATAGATCTTGATGGCTACACCTTC.

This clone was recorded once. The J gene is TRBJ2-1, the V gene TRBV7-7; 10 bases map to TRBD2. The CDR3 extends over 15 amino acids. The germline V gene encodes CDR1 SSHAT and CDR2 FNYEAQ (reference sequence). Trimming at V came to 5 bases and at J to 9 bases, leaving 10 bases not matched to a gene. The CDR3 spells CASSTSSGGGTEQFF. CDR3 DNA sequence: TGTGCCAGCAGCACCTCTAGCGGGGGAGGAACTGAGCAGTTCTTC. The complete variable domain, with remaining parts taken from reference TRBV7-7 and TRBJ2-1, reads GAGVSQSPRYKVTKRGQDVTLRCDPISSHATLYWYQQALGQGPEFLTYFNYEAQPDKSGLPSDRFSAERPEGSISTLTIQRTEQRDSAMYRCASSTSSGGGTEQFFGPGTRLTVL.

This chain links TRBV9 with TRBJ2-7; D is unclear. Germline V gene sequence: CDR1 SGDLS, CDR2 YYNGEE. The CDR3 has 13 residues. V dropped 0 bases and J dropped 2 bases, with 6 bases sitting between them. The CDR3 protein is CASSVDSAYEQYF. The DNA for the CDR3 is TGTGCCAGCAGCGTAGATTCGGCCTACGAGCAGTACTTC.

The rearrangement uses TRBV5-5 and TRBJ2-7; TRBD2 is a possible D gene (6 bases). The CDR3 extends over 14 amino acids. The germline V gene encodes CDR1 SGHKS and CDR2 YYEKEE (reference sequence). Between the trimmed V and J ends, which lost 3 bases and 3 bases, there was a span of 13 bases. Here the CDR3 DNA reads TGTGCCAGCAGCTCGCCGGGACTCGACTACGAGCAGTACTTC. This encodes CASSSPGLDYEQYF.

The CDR3 nucleotides read TGCGCCAGCAGCCTGACAGGGATCAGTTCACCCCTCCACTTT. It codes for CASSLTGISSPLHF. The chain couples TRBV5-1 to TRBJ1-6, with 7 bases lining up with TRBD1. V lost 4 bases to trimming and J lost 9 bases; unmatched junction nucleotides: 7. Germline V lookup: CDR1 SGHRS, CDR2 YFSETQ. This CDR3 comprises 14 residues.

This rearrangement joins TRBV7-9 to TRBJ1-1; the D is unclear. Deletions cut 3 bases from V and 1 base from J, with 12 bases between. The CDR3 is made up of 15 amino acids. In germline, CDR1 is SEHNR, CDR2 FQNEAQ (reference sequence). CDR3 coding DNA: TGTGCCAGCAGCTTCCGAGGACGGGGGAACACTGAAGCTTTCTTT. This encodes CASSFRGRGNTEAFF.

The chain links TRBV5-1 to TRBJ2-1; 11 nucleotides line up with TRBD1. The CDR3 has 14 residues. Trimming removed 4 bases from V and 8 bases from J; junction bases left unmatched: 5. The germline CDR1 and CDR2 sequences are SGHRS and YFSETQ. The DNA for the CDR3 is TGCGCCAGCAGCCTTGGACAGGGGGCGGATGAGCAGTTCTTC. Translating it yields CASSLGQGADEQFF.